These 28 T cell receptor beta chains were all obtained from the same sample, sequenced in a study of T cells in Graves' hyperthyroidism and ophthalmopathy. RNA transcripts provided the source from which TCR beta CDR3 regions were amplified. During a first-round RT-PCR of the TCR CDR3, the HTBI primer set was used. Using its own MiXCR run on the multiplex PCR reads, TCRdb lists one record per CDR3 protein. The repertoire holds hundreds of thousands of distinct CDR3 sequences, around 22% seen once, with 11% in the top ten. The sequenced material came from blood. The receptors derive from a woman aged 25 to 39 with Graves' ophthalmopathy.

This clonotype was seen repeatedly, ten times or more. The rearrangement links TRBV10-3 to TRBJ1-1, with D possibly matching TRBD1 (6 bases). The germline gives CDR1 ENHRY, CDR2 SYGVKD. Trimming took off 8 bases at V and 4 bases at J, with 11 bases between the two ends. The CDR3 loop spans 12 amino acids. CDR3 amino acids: CAIGGGGTEAFF. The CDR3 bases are TGTGCCATCGGAGGAGGGGGCACTGAAGCTTTCTTT.

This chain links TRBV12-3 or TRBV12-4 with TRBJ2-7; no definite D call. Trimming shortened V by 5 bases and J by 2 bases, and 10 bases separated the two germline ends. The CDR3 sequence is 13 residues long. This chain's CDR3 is CASSGAAPYEQYF. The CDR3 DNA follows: TGTGCCAGCAGTGGCGCAGCACCCTACGAGCAGTACTTC.

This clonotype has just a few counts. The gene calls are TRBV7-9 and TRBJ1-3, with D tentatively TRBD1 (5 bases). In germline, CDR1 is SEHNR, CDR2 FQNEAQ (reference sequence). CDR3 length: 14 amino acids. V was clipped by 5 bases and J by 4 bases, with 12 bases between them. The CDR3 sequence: CASSPDRFGNTIYF. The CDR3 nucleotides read TGTGCCAGCAGCCCCGACAGATTCGGAAACACCATATATTTT.

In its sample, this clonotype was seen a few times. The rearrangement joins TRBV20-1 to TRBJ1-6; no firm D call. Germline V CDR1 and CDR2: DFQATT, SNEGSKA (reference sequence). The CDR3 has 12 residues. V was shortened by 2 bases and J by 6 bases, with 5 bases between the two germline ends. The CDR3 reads CSARRTNSPLHF. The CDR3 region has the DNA TGCAGTGCTAGAAGGACTAATTCACCCCTCCACTTT.

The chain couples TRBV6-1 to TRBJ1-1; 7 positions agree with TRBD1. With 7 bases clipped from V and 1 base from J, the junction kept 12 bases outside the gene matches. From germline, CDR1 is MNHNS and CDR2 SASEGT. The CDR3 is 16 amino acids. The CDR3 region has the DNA TGTGCCAGCACCTACGGGACAGTTCTCAGGAACACTGAAGCTTTCTTT. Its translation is CASTYGTVLRNTEAFF.

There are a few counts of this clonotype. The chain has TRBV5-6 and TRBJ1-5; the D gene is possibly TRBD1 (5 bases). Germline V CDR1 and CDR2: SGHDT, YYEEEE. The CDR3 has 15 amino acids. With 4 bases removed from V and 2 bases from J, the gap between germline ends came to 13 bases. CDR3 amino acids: CASSPWARGNQPQHF. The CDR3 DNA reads TGTGCCAGCAGCCCCTGGGCCAGGGGCAATCAGCCCCAGCATTTT.

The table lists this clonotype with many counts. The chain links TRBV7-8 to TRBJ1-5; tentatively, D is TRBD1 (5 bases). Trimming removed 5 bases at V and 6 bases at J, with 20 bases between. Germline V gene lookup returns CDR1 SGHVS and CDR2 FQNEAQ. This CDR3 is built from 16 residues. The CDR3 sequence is CASSPVEGSGGQPQHF. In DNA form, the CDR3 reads TGTGCCAGCAGCCCAGTCGAGGGGTCCGGGGGTCAGCCCCAGCATTTT.

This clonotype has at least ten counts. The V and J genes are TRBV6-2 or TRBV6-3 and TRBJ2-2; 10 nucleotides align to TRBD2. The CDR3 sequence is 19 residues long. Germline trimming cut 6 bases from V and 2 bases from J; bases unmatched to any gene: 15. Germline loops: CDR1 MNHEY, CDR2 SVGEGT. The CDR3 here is CASRPLAGAIFDNTGELFF. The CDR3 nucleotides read TGTGCCAGCAGGCCCCTAGCGGGGGCCATCTTTGACAACACCGGGGAGCTGTTTTTT.

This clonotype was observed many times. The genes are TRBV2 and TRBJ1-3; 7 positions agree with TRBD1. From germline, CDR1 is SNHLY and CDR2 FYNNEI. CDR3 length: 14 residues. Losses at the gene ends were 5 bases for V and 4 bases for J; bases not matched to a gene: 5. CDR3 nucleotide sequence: TGTGCCAGCAGTCGACAGGGCGTCGGAAACACCATATATTTT. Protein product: CASSRQGVGNTIYF.

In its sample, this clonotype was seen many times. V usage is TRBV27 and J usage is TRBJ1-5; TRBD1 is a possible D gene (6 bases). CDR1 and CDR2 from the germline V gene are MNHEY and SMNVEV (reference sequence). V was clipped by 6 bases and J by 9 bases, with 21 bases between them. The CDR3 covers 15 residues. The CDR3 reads CASSPRTVPYLPQHF. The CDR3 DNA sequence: TGTGCCAGCAGCCCCCGGACAGTACCGTATCTGCCCCAGCATTTT.

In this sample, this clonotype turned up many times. For the CDR3, the DNA is TGTGCCAGCAGTAGTCTAATGGGGACTAGCGGGGAGACCAACCAAGAGACCCAGTACTTC. Its translation is CASSSLMGTSGETNQETQYF. V usage is TRBV12-3 or TRBV12-4 and J usage is TRBJ2-5; TRBD2 agrees at 13 bases. The CDR3 covers 20 residues. V was clipped by 5 bases and J by 0 bases; unmatched bases: 15.

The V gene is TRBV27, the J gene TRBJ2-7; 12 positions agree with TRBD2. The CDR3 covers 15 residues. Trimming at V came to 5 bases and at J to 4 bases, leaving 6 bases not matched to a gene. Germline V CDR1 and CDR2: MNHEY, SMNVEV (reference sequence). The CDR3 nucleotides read TGTGCCAGCAGTCGGACTAGCGGGATCCGTTACGAGCAGTACTTC. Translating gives CASSRTSGIRYEQYF.

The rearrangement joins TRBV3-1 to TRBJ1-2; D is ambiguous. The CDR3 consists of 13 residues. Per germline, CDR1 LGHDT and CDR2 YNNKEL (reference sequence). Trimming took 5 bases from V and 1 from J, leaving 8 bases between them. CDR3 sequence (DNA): TGTGCCAGCAGCTTCAGCCTTAACTATGGCTACACCTTC. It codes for CASSFSLNYGYTF. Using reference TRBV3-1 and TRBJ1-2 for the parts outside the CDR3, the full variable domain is DTAVSQTPKYLVTQMGNDKSIKCEQNLGHDTMYWYKQDSKKFLKIMFSYNNKELIINETVPNRFSPKSPDKAHLNLHINSLELGDSAVYFCASSFSLNYGYTFGSGTRLTVV.

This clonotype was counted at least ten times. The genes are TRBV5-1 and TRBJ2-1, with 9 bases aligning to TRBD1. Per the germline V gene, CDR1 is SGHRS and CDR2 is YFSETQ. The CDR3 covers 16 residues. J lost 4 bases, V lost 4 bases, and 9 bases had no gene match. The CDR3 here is CASSTGTGQGYNEQFF. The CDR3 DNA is TGCGCCAGCAGCACCGGGACAGGGCAGGGGTACAATGAGCAGTTCTTC.

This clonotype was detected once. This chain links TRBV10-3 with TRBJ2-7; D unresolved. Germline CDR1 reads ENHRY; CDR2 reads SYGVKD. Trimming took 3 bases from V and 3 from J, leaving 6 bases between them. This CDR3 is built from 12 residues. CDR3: CAISEKGYEQYF. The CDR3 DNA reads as TGTGCCATCAGTGAAAAGGGCTACGAGCAGTACTTC.

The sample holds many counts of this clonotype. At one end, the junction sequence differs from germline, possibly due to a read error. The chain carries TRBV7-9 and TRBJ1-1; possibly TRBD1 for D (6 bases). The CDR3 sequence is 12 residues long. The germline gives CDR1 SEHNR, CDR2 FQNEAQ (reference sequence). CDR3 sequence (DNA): TGTACCAGCAGCTTGGAGGGGGGTCGGGCTTTCTTT. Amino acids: CTSSLEGGRAFF.

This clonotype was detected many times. Here the CDR3 reads CASSVLGTSGAAGELFF. As DNA, the CDR3 is TGTGCCAGCAGCGTACTAGGGACTAGCGGGGCAGCCGGGGAGCTGTTTTTT. The V gene is TRBV9, the J gene TRBJ2-2; the match to TRBD2 covers 13 bases. J was trimmed by 6 bases and V by 1 base; bases with no gene match: 6. CDR1 SGDLS and CDR2 YYNGEE come from the germline V gene. CDR3 length equals 17 residues.

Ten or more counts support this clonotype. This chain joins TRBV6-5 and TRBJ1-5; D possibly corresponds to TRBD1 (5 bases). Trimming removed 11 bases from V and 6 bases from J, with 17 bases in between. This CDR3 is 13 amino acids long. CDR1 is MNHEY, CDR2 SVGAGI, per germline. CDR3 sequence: CAGVPGPGQPQHF. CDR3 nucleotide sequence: TGTGCCGGAGTACCGGGACCCGGTCAGCCCCAGCATTTT.

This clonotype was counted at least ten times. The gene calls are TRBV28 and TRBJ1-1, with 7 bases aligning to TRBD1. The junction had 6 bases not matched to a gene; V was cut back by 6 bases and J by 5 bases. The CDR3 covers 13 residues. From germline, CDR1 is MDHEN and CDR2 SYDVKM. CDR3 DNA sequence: TGTGCCAGCAGGAAAGGGGGCGGGACTGAAGCTTTCTTT. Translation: CASRKGGGTEAFF. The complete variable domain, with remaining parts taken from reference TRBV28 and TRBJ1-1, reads DVKVTQSSRYLVKRTGEKVFLECVQDMDHENMFWYRQDPGLGLRLIYFSYDVKMKEKGDIPEGYSVSREKKERFSLILESASTNQTSMYLCASRKGGGTEAFFGQGTRLTVV.

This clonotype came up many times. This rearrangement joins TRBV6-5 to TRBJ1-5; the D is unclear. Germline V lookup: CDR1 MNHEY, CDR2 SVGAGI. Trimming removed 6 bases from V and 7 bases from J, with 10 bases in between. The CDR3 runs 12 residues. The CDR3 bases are TGTGCCAGCAGGTGGGGTAGCCAGCCCCAGCATTTT. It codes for CASRWGSQPQHF.

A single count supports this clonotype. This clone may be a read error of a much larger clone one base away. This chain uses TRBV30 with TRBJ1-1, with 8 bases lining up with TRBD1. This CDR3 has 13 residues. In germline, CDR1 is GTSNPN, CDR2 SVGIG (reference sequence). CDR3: CAWSGWTGRFACF. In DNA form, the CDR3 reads TGTGCCTGGAGTGGTTGGACAGGGAGGTTCGCTTGCTTT.

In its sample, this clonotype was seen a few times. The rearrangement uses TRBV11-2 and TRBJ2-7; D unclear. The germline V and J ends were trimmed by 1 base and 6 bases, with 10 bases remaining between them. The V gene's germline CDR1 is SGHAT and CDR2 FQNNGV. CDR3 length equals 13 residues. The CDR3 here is CASSLVEGIEQYF. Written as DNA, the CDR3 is TGTGCCAGCAGCTTAGTCGAAGGGATCGAGCAGTACTTC. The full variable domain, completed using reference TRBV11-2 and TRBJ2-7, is EAGVAQSPRYKIIEKRQSVAFWCNPISGHATLYWYQQILGQGPKLLIQFQNNGVVDDSQLPKDRFSAERLKGVDSTLKIQPAKLEDSAVYLCASSLVEGIEQYFGPGTRLTVT.

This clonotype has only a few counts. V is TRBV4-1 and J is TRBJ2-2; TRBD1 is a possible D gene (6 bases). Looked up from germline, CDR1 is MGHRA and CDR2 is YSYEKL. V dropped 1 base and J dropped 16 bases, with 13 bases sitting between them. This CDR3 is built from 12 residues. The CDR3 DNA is TGCGCCAGCAGCCAAGTTCAGGGGATACCGTTTTTT. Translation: CASSQVQGIPFF.

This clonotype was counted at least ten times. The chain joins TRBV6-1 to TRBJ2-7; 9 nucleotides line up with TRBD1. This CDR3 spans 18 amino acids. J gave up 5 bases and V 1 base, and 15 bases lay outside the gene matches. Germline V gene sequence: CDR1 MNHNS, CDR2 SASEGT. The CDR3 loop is CASSEGRWQGDRVDEQYF. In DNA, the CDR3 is TGTGCCAGCAGTGAAGGGCGGTGGCAGGGGGACAGGGTCGACGAGCAGTACTTC.

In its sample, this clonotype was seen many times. The CDR3 DNA reads as TGTGCCAGCAGCTCGACAGGCTCTGGGGCCAACGTCCTGACTTTC. It specifies CASSSTGSGANVLTF. J is TRBJ2-6 and V is TRBV12-3 or TRBV12-4; D is perhaps TRBD1 (6 bases). Trimming removed 6 bases at V and 0 bases at J, with 9 bases between. CDR3 length: 15 amino acids.

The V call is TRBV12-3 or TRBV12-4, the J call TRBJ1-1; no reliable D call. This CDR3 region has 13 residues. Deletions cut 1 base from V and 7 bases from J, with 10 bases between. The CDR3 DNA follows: TGTGCCAGCAGTTTAGGGCCAACCGGTGAAGCTTTCTTT. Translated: CASSLGPTGEAFF.

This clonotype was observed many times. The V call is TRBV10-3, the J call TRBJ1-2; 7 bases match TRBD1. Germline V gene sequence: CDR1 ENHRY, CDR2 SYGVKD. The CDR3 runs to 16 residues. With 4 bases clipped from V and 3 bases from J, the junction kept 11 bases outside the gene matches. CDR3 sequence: CAISGTRQGTHYGYTF. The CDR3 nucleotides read TGTGCCATCAGTGGTACACGACAGGGAACTCACTATGGCTACACCTTC.

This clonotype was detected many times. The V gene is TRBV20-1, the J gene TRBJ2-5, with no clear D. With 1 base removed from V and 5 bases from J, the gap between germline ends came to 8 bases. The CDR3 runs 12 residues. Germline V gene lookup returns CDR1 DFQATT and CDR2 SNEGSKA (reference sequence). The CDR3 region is CSARVGSETQYF. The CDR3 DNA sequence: TGCAGTGCTAGAGTAGGGTCGGAGACCCAGTACTTC.